This is a list of T cell receptor beta chains from one sample in a study of blood T cell repertoires in COVID-19. Sequenced by immunoSEQ multiplex PCR; TCRdb stores in-frame clones only, minus some. The sample lists about 74,000 clones, around nine tenths occurring once. The sequenced sample consisted of peripheral blood. These TCRs come from a human donor in a cohort sampled during active COVID-19. CDR3s include the opening cysteine and the closing phenylalanine or tryptophan. A D gene is named only where the DNA matches it firmly. Clone sizes are given selectively: once, few, many, or a class where the clone is expanded.

V: TRBV24-1
J: TRBJ2-1
size: -
D: TRBD1
CDR3: CATSDPGQYNEQFF
DNA: TGTGCCACCAGTGATCCGGGACAGTACAATGAGCAGTTCTTC

V: TRBV9
J: TRBJ2-1
size: -
D: TRBD2
CDR3: CASSPGLADNEQFF
DNA: TGTGCCAGCAGCCCGGGACTAGCGGACAATGAGCAGTTCTTC

V: TRBV2
J: TRBJ2-3
size: -
D: -
CDR3: CASRPRGAGTDTQYF
DNA: TGTGCCAGCAGGCCCAGGGGAGCGGGCACAGATACGCAGTATTTT

V: TRBV7-9
J: TRBJ1-1
size: -
D: -
CDR3: CASSLRGEAFF
DNA: TGTGCCAGCAGCTTAAGGGGGGAAGCTTTCTTT

V: TRBV29-1
J: TRBJ2-2
size: -
D: -
CDR3: CSGGNSRGELFF
DNA: TGCAGCGGGGGGAATAGCCGCGGGGAGCTGTTTTTT

V: TRBV7-8
J: TRBJ2-1
size: -
D: -
CDR3: CASSSSGFGGMGYNEQFF
DNA: TGTGCCAGCAGCTCATCTGGTTTTGGCGGGATGGGTTACAATGAGCAGTTCTTC

V: TRBV11-2
J: TRBJ2-7
size: -
D: TRBD1
CDR3: CASSSLGTGGWYEQYF
DNA: TGTGCCAGCAGCAGCCTCGGGACAGGGGGTTGGTACGAGCAGTACTTC

V: TRBV14
J: TRBJ2-7
size: -
D: -
CDR3: CASSPIRRGTGEQYF
DNA: TGTGCCAGCAGCCCTATACGCAGGGGTACGGGGGAGCAGTACTTC

V: TRBV7-2
J: TRBJ2-5
size: once
D: TRBD2
CDR3: CASSPAGRSETQYF
DNA: TGTGCCAGCAGTCCAGCGGGGAGATCAGAGACCCAGTACTTC

V: TRBV19
J: TRBJ2-7
size: -
D: TRBD2
CDR3: CASRGLAGGYEQYF
DNA: TGTGCCAGTAGAGGACTAGCGGGAGGGTACGAGCAGTACTTC

V: TRBV7-3
J: TRBJ2-1
size: -
D: TRBD1
CDR3: CASSFYRGSYNEQFF
DNA: TGTGCCAGCAGCTTTTACAGGGGCTCCTACAATGAGCAGTTCTTC

V: TRBV4-1
J: TRBJ2-7
size: -
D: TRBD2
CDR3: CASSQVLGGTNEQYF
DNA: TGCGCCAGCAGCCAAGTTCTGGGGGGGACCAACGAGCAGTACTTC

V: TRBV4-3
J: TRBJ2-6
size: -
D: -
CDR3: CASSQQPGAGANVLTF
DNA: TGCGCCAGCAGCCAACAACCGGGGGCTGGGGCCAACGTCCTGACTTTC

V: TRBV6-5
J: TRBJ2-5
size: -
D: -
CDR3: CASSFPGEETQYF
DNA: TGTGCCAGCAGTTTTCCGGGAGAGGAGACCCAGTACTTC

V: TRBV4-2
J: TRBJ2-2
size: few
D: TRBD2
CDR3: CASSQEGAGNTGELFF
DNA: TGTGCCAGCAGCCAAGAAGGAGCGGGAAACACCGGGGAGCTGTTTTTT

V: TRBV7-9
J: TRBJ2-5
size: -
D: TRBD1
CDR3: CASSAPGQGIETQYF
DNA: TGTGCCAGCAGCGCACCGGGACAGGGGATAGAGACCCAGTACTTC

V: TRBV4-1
J: TRBJ2-3
size: -
D: TRBD1
CDR3: CASSLGTGSDTQYF
DNA: TGCGCCAGCAGCCTTGGGACAGGGTCAGATACGCAGTATTTT

V: TRBV2
J: TRBJ2-3
size: -
D: TRBD2
CDR3: CASRGTRVEDTQYF
DNA: TGTGCCAGCAGAGGGACTAGGGTTGAAGATACGCAGTATTTT

V: TRBV27
J: TRBJ2-1
size: -
D: -
CDR3: CASSFDSENEQFF
DNA: TGTGCCAGCAGTTTTGACTCCGAGAATGAGCAGTTCTTC

V: TRBV19
J: TRBJ2-3
size: -
D: TRBD2
CDR3: CASSISGLAPGSDTQYF
DNA: TGTGCCAGTAGTATCTCCGGACTAGCACCCGGCTCAGATACGCAGTATTTT

V: TRBV2
J: TRBJ2-2
size: -
D: TRBD1
CDR3: CASRVWDRGPNTGELFF
DNA: TGTGCCAGCAGGGTTTGGGACAGGGGGCCGAACACCGGGGAGCTGTTTTTT

V: TRBV6-4
J: TRBJ2-7
size: once
D: TRBD1
CDR3: CASSKDRGYEQYF
DNA: TGTGCCAGCAGTAAGGACAGGGGTTACGAGCAGTACTTC

V: TRBV5-6
J: TRBJ2-2
size: medium-sized
D: TRBD1
CDR3: CASSPRVGQDYTGELFF
DNA: TGTGCCAGCAGCCCCCGCGTAGGACAGGACTACACCGGGGAGCTGTTTTTT

V: TRBV6-5
J: TRBJ1-6
size: -
D: -
CDR3: CASSYSARPDSPLHF
DNA: TGTGCCAGCAGTTACTCCGCCAGGCCCGATTCACCCCTCCACTTT

V: TRBV9
J: TRBJ1-1
size: -
D: -
CDR3: CASSVGIQGATEAFF
DNA: TGTGCCAGCAGCGTAGGGATACAAGGGGCCACTGAAGCTTTCTTT

V: TRBV7-2
J: TRBJ2-3
size: -
D: -
CDR3: CASSLVADPSTDTQYF
DNA: TGTGCCAGCAGCTTAGTAGCGGACCCTAGCACAGATACGCAGTATTTT

V: TRBV19
J: TRBJ2-5
size: once
D: TRBD2
CDR3: CASSTLWREGGETQYF
DNA: TGTGCCAGTAGTACCCTTTGGCGGGAGGGCGGAGAGACCCAGTACTTC